Each of the 25 T cell receptor beta chains below was sequenced from the same sample in a study of PD-L1 blockade in urothelial cancer. Described time point: pretreatment peripheral blood. Clones were read by immunoSEQ multiplex PCR, and TCRdb kept only the in-frame ones, dropping some. The sample shows 90,000 or so clones, around 90% of them seen only once. This specimen was PBMCs, taken around atezolizumab (anti-PD-L1) treatment. The source is a man aged 55 to 69 with urothelial cancer.

The rearrangement links TRBV21-1 to TRBJ1-3; the table names TRBD1, a call not compared with the DNA. TRBV21-1 is assigned pseudogene status. The CDR3 spans 17 residues. Here the CDR3 reads CASSKSGQGNPGNTIYF. The DNA of the CDR3 is TGTGCCAGCAGCAAATCTGGACAGGGGAATCCTGGAAACACCATATATTTT.

The genes are TRBV28 and TRBJ1-4, with a possible D match to TRBD1 (5 bases). V lost 8 bases and J lost 2, with 9 bases in between. Germline CDR1 MDHEN, CDR2 SYDVKM. The length of the CDR3 is 13 residues. The CDR3 is CASGRQTNEKLFF. The CDR3 DNA reads as TGTGCCAGCGGGCGACAGACTAATGAAAAACTGTTTTTT.

The chain carries TRBV5-6 and TRBJ2-7, with D possibly matching TRBD2 (5 bases). Germline values: CDR1 SGHDT, CDR2 YYEEEE. The CDR3 is made up of 14 amino acids. Trimming pared 0 bases from V and 3 bases from J, leaving 10 bases between. Here the CDR3 reads CASSLGPRDYEQYF. CDR3 in DNA: TGTGCCAGCAGCTTGGGGCCACGGGACTACGAGCAGTACTTC.

This clone has just one count. The V call is TRBV7-9, the J call TRBJ2-3; a possible D gene is TRBD1 (6 bases). V was clipped by 5 bases and J by 4 bases, with 10 bases between them. There are 13 residues in the CDR3. Germline CDR1 SEHNR, CDR2 FQNEAQ (reference sequence). The CDR3, as DNA: TGTGCCAGCAGCACAAACAGGGCAGATACGCAGTATTTT. Translated, it gives CASSTNRADTQYF.

The J gene is TRBJ1-6, the V gene TRBV10-2, with D uncertain. The CDR3 has 15 residues. V gave up 6 bases and J gave up 14 bases, with 23 bases separating them. In germline, CDR1 is WSHSY, CDR2 SAAADI. This CDR3 reads CASRREGVFVGSLHF. CDR3 sequence (DNA): TGCGCCAGCAGGAGGGAGGGCGTATTCGTCGGGTCCCTCCACTTT.

The genes are TRBV27 and TRBJ2-1; TRBD2 aligns across 12 bases. The CDR3 extends over 16 amino acids. The germline V gene encodes CDR1 MNHEY and CDR2 SMNVEV (reference sequence). V lost 5 bases and J lost 15; bases outside the gene matches: 17. The CDR3 nucleotides read TGTGCCAGCAGTATCCGACTAGCGGGGGCTAATGAGCAGTGGTTCTTC. As protein: CASSIRLAGANEQWFF.

The gene calls are TRBV6-5 and TRBJ2-7; TRBD1 matches 8 bases. CDR1 MNHEY and CDR2 SVGAGI come from the germline V gene. Unmatched junction bases numbered 6, after V lost 6 bases and J lost 2 bases. The CDR3 covers 14 residues. DNA of the CDR3: TGTGCCAGCAGACCCGGACAGGGAACCTACGAGCAGTACTTC. As protein: CASRPGQGTYEQYF.

V gene TRBV5-8 combines with J gene TRBJ2-3; a weak D match, TRBD2 (6 bases). This CDR3 is built from 15 residues. V dropped 0 bases and J dropped 5 bases, with 13 bases sitting between them. Germline V lookup: CDR1 SGHTS, CDR2 YDEGEE. CDR3 nucleotides: TGTGCCAGCAGCTTGGGTGGAGGGGTCGTAGATACGCAGTATTTT. Its protein is CASSLGGGVVDTQYF.

The V gene is TRBV28, the J gene TRBJ1-1; D is unresolved. V lost 6 bases to trimming and J lost 0 bases, with 11 bases between them. CDR1 is MDHEN, CDR2 SYDVKM, per germline. The CDR3 has 14 amino acids. CDR3 residues: CASRLQMMNTEAFF. The DNA for the CDR3 is TGTGCCAGCAGATTACAGATGATGAACACTGAAGCTTTCTTT.

This chain uses TRBV28 with TRBJ2-7; the match to TRBD1 covers 7 bases. The junction had 6 bases not matched to a gene; V was cut back by 5 bases and J by 2 bases. This CDR3 region has 14 residues. Per germline, CDR1 MDHEN and CDR2 SYDVKM. Here the CDR3 DNA reads TGTGCCAGCAGTCTAACAGGGGACCCCTACGAGCAGTACTTC. It encodes CASSLTGDPYEQYF.

V and J are TRBV5-1 and TRBJ2-7; TRBD1 agrees at 7 bases. The germline V gene has CDR1 SGHRS and CDR2 YFSETQ. Trimming at V came to 2 bases and at J to 2 bases, leaving 4 bases not matched to a gene. This CDR3 has 14 amino acids. CDR3 protein: CASSLQGGTYEQYF. DNA of the CDR3: TGCGCCAGCAGCTTACAAGGGGGCACCTACGAGCAGTACTTC.

CDR3 bases: TGTGCCAGTAGTATCTTGGGACTAGACACAGATACGCAGTATTTT. This sequence encodes CASSILGLDTDTQYF. The J gene is TRBJ2-3, the V gene TRBV19, with 8 positions matching TRBD2. The J segment lost 2 bases and the V segment lost 3 bases, leaving 4 bases of the junction unmatched. The germline gives CDR1 LNHDA, CDR2 SQIVND (reference sequence). CDR3 length: 15 residues.

V is TRBV5-6 and J is TRBJ1-3, with 7 bases identical to TRBD1. The CDR3 runs to 16 residues. Looked up from germline, CDR1 is SGHDT and CDR2 is YYEEEE. V lost 1 base to trimming and J lost 0 bases; unmatched junction nucleotides: 4. DNA of the CDR3: TGTGCCAGCAGCTTGTCTCCAGGGGGCTCTGGAAACACCATATATTTT. This encodes CASSLSPGGSGNTIYF.

This chain joins TRBV19 and TRBJ2-3, with 8 nucleotides matching TRBD1. The CDR3 has 16 residues. V trimming: 5 bases; J trimming: 4 bases; junction bases outside the gene matches: 11. Germline V gene data show CDR1 as LNHDA and CDR2 as SQIVND (reference sequence). The CDR3 sequence: CASSSYRGSVADTQYF. CDR3 coding DNA: TGTGCCAGTAGTTCATACAGGGGGTCCGTAGCAGATACGCAGTATTTT.

The V gene is TRBV10-3, the J gene TRBJ2-4, with a possible D match to TRBD1 (6 bases). This CDR3 is built from 14 residues. V shed 2 bases and J shed 1 base, with 6 bases lying between them. CDR1 and CDR2 (germline): ENHRY, SYGVKD. This CDR3 is CAISETGAKNIQYF. The CDR3 region has the DNA TGTGCCATCAGTGAGACAGGGGCCAAAAACATTCAGTACTTC.

This clone was observed once. V is TRBV4-3 and J is TRBJ2-7; 11 positions match TRBD2. The germline gives CDR1 LGHNA, CDR2 YSLEER. With 3 bases clipped from V and 7 bases from J, the junction kept 14 bases outside the gene matches. The length of the CDR3 is 17 residues. The CDR3 nucleotides are TGCGCCAGCAGCCAGGACTTCACTAGCGGGAGTAGGAGGGAGCAGTACTTC. Its protein is CASSQDFTSGSRREQYF.

In the case of this clone: This sample also contains other DNA sequences that code for the same CDR3. The gene calls are TRBV2 and TRBJ1-6; D ambiguous. This CDR3 contains 11 residues. Germline lookup yields CDR1 SNHLY and CDR2 FYNNEI. V was trimmed by 1 base and J by 11 bases, leaving 3 bases between them. CDR3 residues: CASSEEPPLHF. The CDR3 DNA is TGTGCCAGCAGTGAAGAGCCACCCCTCCACTTT. Filled out from reference TRBV2 and TRBJ1-6, the complete variable domain reads EPEVTQTPSHQVTQMGQEVILRCVPISNHLYFYWYRQILGQKVEFLVSFYNNEISEKSEIFDDQFSVERPDGSNFTLKIRSTKLEDSAMYFCASSEEPPLHFGNGTRLTVT.

The V and J genes are TRBV5-6 and TRBJ2-7; 8 nucleotides agree with TRBD1. V was pared by 4 bases and J by 5 bases, with 11 bases of the junction left unmatched. The CDR3 extends over 15 amino acids. CDR1 SGHDT and CDR2 YYEEEE come from the germline V gene. In DNA form, the CDR3 reads TGTGCCAGCAGCCCCGGACAGGGCCTAGGTGACGAGCAGTACTTC. Translating gives CASSPGQGLGDEQYF.

The rearrangement joins TRBV27 to TRBJ1-2; 8 bases are shared with TRBD1. With 5 bases clipped from V and 3 bases from J, the junction kept 14 bases outside the gene matches. CDR1 is MNHEY and CDR2 is SMNVEV in the germline V gene (reference sequence). The CDR3 contains 17 residues. The CDR3 protein is CASSPQSQGQGDYGYTF. The CDR3 DNA reads as TGTGCCAGCAGTCCCCAATCTCAAGGACAGGGAGACTATGGCTACACCTTC.

In its sample, this clone was seen once. V is TRBV25-1 and J is TRBJ2-5; D gene uncertain. Germline CDR1 reads MGHDK; CDR2 reads SYGVNS. V lost 4 bases and J 5 bases, leaving 14 bases between the germline ends. CDR3 length: 14 amino acids. For the CDR3, the DNA is TGTGCCAGCAGTGTTACTCCCCCGAGGGAGACCCAGTACTTC. Translated, it gives CASSVTPPRETQYF.

This clone was observed once. The rearrangement links TRBV27 to TRBJ1-1, with D maybe TRBD1 (6 bases). From germline, CDR1 is MNHEY and CDR2 SMNVEV (reference sequence). This CDR3 has 14 amino acids. With 6 bases removed from V and 4 bases from J, the gap between germline ends came to 15 bases. CDR3 region: CASRKQGEFTEAFF. The CDR3 DNA is TGTGCCAGCAGGAAACAGGGTGAGTTCACTGAAGCTTTCTTT.

This clone appeared once. J is TRBJ2-1 and V is TRBV11-2, with 7 nucleotides matching TRBD2. Germline CDR1 reads SGHAT; CDR2 reads FQNNGV. With 4 bases clipped from V and 7 bases from J, the junction kept 13 bases outside the gene matches. The CDR3 is made up of 16 amino acids. The CDR3 DNA reads as TGTGCCAGCAGCTCAGACCTTTGGCGGCGGGAGAATGAGCAGTTCTTC. The encoded protein is CASSSDLWRRENEQFF.

The rearrangement links TRBV7-9 to TRBJ1-5; D gene unclear. V lost 0 bases and J lost 5, with 5 bases in between. The V gene's germline CDR1 is SEHNR and CDR2 FQNEAQ (reference sequence). CDR3 length equals 13 residues. Here the CDR3 reads CASSLAGDQPQHF. The CDR3 bases are TGTGCCAGCAGCTTAGCGGGAGATCAGCCCCAGCATTTT.

V gene TRBV2 combines with J gene TRBJ2-3; 16 bases map to TRBD2. The CDR3 sequence is 20 residues long. Per germline, CDR1 SNHLY and CDR2 FYNNEI. The V and J ends lost 6 bases and 1 base, in that order; junction bases with no gene match: 13. CDR3 bases: TGTGCCAGCAGATTACACCCGGGACTAGCGGGGGGGCAAGGCACAGATACGCAGTATTTT. Its protein product is CASRLHPGLAGGQGTDTQYF.

The chain uses TRBV7-8 and TRBJ1-3; 9 bases agree with TRBD1. V lost 8 bases to trimming and J lost 6 bases; unmatched junction nucleotides: 8. CDR1 is SGHVS and CDR2 is FQNEAQ in the germline V gene. This CDR3 contains 14 residues. The CDR3 nucleotides are TGTGCCAGCTCCCCGGGACAGGGATTAAACACCATATATTTT. Translated: CASSPGQGLNTIYF.